The 17 T cell receptor beta chains in this list originate from one sample, sequenced in a study of CD8+CD57+ T cells in acquired aplastic anemia (dated by TCRdb to the late 2010s). TCRdb shows the sequencer as Illumina HiSeq 2000. TCR beta VDJ combination and CDR3 sequence profiling used genomic DNA as the template. The public reads were quality trimmed at Q25 with fastp and then assembled into clones with MiXCR by TCRdb, keeping productive beta chains. Duplicate CDR3 protein sequences are folded into a single record with the most common DNA and genes. This sample has about 220,000 distinct CDR3 sequences in its table, and 30% to 40% of those were observed once. The ten largest clones add up to 1.1% of the sample. Specimen: sorted CD4+, CD8+, or CD8+CD57+ T cells (not recorded which) from PBMCs. The receptors stem from a human donor in good health, serving as a control.

The chain carries TRBV10-3 and TRBJ2-2; 8 bases map to TRBD2. The germline gives CDR1 ENHRY, CDR2 SYGVKD. V gave up 3 bases and J gave up 7 bases; unmatched junction bases: 1. The CDR3 consists of 13 residues. DNA of the CDR3: TGTGCCATCAGTGAAGGGACTAGCGGGGAGCTGTTTTTT. This codes for CAISEGTSGELFF.

At least ten counts were recorded for this clonotype. The genes are TRBV10-1 and TRBJ2-1; D perhaps matches TRBD2 (6 bases). The V and J ends lost 3 bases and 8 bases respectively, with 14 bases between them. Germline CDR1 reads WNHNN; CDR2 reads SYGVQD (reference sequence). This CDR3 has 14 residues. For the CDR3, the DNA is TGCGCCAGCAGTGACCGGGAGCCGCGCGATGAGCAGTTCTTC. It is translated as CASSDREPRDEQFF.

The chain has TRBV6-5 and TRBJ1-1, with D possibly matching TRBD1 (5 bases). V was pared by 0 bases and J by 0 bases, with 14 bases between. The CDR3 consists of 17 residues. CDR1 MNHEY and CDR2 SVGAGI come from the germline V gene. For the CDR3, the DNA is TGTGCCAGCAGTTACTCGGTCGTGGGACCCTTGAACACTGAAGCTTTCTTT. This encodes CASSYSVVGPLNTEAFF.

V is TRBV4-1 and J is TRBJ1-1; 9 bases agree with TRBD1. The CDR3 contains 14 residues. V gave up 2 bases and J gave up 11 bases; unmatched junction bases: 9. Germline V gene data show CDR1 as MGHRA and CDR2 as YSYEKL. CDR3 amino acids: CASSQPLRDRDAFF. CDR3 DNA sequence: TGCGCCAGCAGCCAACCACTCCGGGACAGGGACGCTTTCTTT.

As to this clonotype: One base away lies a much larger clone, so this may be a sequencing read error. This sequence joins TRBV12-3 or TRBV12-4 and TRBJ1-6; unclear D gene. This CDR3 region has 15 residues. CDR3 in amino acids: CANSSGPPGNSPLHF. The CDR3 nucleotides are TGTGCCAACAGTTCCGGACCTCCGGGTAATTCACCCCTCCACTTT.

At least ten counts were recorded for this clonotype. The V and J genes are TRBV2 and TRBJ2-1; unclear D gene. Germline-derived CDR1 and CDR2 are SNHLY and FYNNEI. The CDR3 length is 12 residues. The germline V and J ends were trimmed by 5 bases and 12 bases, with 14 bases remaining between them. The CDR3 nucleotides read TGTGCCAGCAGTATGAACAACGAGTGGCAGTTCTTC. Protein: CASSMNNEWQFF.

The chain combines TRBV11-2 with TRBJ1-5, with 7 bases fitting TRBD1. The CDR3 is 22 residues long. Per germline, CDR1 SGHAT and CDR2 FQNNGV. V lost 0 bases to trimming and J lost 5 bases; unmatched junction nucleotides: 25. The CDR3 coding sequence is TGTGCCAGCAGCTTAGACCCACAAAAACAAGAACTCCGGGACAGCTTTGATCAGCCCCAGCATTTT. Its translation: CASSLDPQKQELRDSFDQPQHF. The full variable domain, rest sourced from reference TRBV11-2 and TRBJ1-5, is EAGVAQSPRYKIIEKRQSVAFWCNPISGHATLYWYQQILGQGPKLLIQFQNNGVVDDSQLPKDRFSAERLKGVDSTLKIQPAKLEDSAVYLCASSLDPQKQELRDSFDQPQHFGDGTRLSIL.

V usage is TRBV24-1 and J usage is TRBJ1-5, with TRBD1 identical over 9 bases. Losses at the gene ends were 3 bases for V and 6 bases for J; bases not matched to a gene: 5. Germline V gene lookup returns CDR1 KGHDR and CDR2 SFDVKD. This CDR3 has 15 residues. The chain's CDR3 is CATSDEDRGGQPQHF. The CDR3, as DNA: TGTGCCACCAGTGATGAGGACAGGGGCGGTCAGCCCCAGCATTTT.

The chain combines TRBV15 with TRBJ1-5; TRBD1 is a possible D gene (6 bases). The V and J ends lost 6 bases and 5 bases respectively, with 14 bases between them. The CDR3 runs to 14 residues. In germline, CDR1 is LNHNV, CDR2 YYDKDF (reference sequence). This CDR3 reads CATSRHRDDQPQHF. DNA of the CDR3: TGTGCCACCAGTCGTCACAGGGACGATCAGCCCCAGCATTTT. The full variable domain, completed using reference TRBV15 and TRBJ1-5, is DAMVIQNPRYQVTQFGKPVTLSCSQTLNHNVMYWYQQKSSQAPKLLFHYYDKDFNNEADTPDNFQSRRPNTSFCFLDIRSPGLGDTAMYLCATSRHRDDQPQHFGDGTRLSIL.

This clonotype occurred many times. The CDR3 sequence: CASSRPGTGAWEAFF. The CDR3 DNA follows: TGTGCCAGCAGTCGTCCCGGGACAGGGGCTTGGGAAGCTTTCTTT. J is TRBJ1-1 and V is TRBV25-1, with 10 bases lining up with TRBD1. J lost 8 bases, V lost 5 bases, and 11 bases had no gene match. Germline V lookup: CDR1 MGHDK, CDR2 SYGVNS. The CDR3 has 15 amino acids. Full variable domain (missing parts from reference TRBV25-1 and TRBJ1-1): EADIYQTPRYLVIGTGKKITLECSQTMGHDKMYWYQQDPGMELHLIHYSYGVNSTEKGDLSSESTVSRIRTEHFPLTLESARPSHTSQYLCASSRPGTGAWEAFFGQGTRLTVV.

The chain joins TRBV9 to TRBJ2-5, with D perhaps TRBD1 or TRBD2 (5 bases each). Germline loops: CDR1 SGDLS, CDR2 YYNGEE. The germline V and J ends were trimmed by 2 bases and 4 bases, with 9 bases remaining between them. The CDR3 length is 13 residues. The CDR3 DNA is TGTGCCAGCAGCGTCCCGGGACGAGAGACCCAGTACTTC. Its protein product is CASSVPGRETQYF.

This clonotype was seen a few times. V and J are TRBV3-1 and TRBJ2-7; no clear D. This CDR3 comprises 13 residues. Per the germline V gene, CDR1 is LGHDT and CDR2 is YNNKEL (reference sequence). Trimming shortened V by 1 base and J by 0 bases, and 4 bases separated the two germline ends. This CDR3 reads CASSQVDSYEQYF. The CDR3 DNA reads TGTGCCAGCAGCCAAGTCGACTCCTACGAGCAGTACTTC.

This clonotype has a count of ten or more. CDR3 DNA sequence: TGTGCCAGCAGTTACTCGATCTTAGGAGGCGAGCAGTACTTC. Residues: CASSYSILGGEQYF. The rearrangement joins TRBV6-6 to TRBJ2-7; D might be TRBD2 (5 bases). The V end lost 0 bases, the J end lost 6 bases, and 12 bases lay between the germline ends. CDR3 size: 14 residues. The V gene's germline CDR1 is MNHNY and CDR2 SVGAGI (reference sequence).

V is TRBV5-1 and J is TRBJ2-7, with 7 bases matching TRBD1. V shed 3 bases, J shed 0 bases, and the junction held 6 bases outside the gene matches. Per the germline V gene, CDR1 is SGHRS and CDR2 is YFSETQ. CDR3 length: 15 amino acids. The CDR3 region is CASSSWTGSSYEQYF. The CDR3 bases are TGCGCCAGCAGCTCCTGGACAGGTAGCTCCTACGAGCAGTACTTC.

This clonotype was counted a few times. The rearrangement joins TRBV5-8 to TRBJ2-3; D is unresolved. V lost 4 bases and J 1 base, leaving 13 bases between the germline ends. Germline CDR1 and CDR2: SGHTS and YDEGEE. The CDR3 spans 15 residues. The CDR3 loop is CASSPARFRTDTQYF. In DNA form, the CDR3 reads TGTGCCAGCAGCCCTGCAAGGTTTCGCACAGATACGCAGTATTTT.

This clonotype was seen a few times. The V call is TRBV30, the J call TRBJ2-5; 13 bases are shared with TRBD2. The germline V gene has CDR1 GTSNPN and CDR2 SVGIG (reference sequence). CDR3 size: 18 residues. With V trimmed by 1 base and J by 3 bases, 11 bases remained unmatched. This chain's CDR3 is CAWSDWTSGSRWEETQYF. In DNA form, the CDR3 reads TGTGCCTGGAGTGATTGGACTAGCGGGAGTCGATGGGAAGAGACCCAGTACTTC.

As for this clonotype: This could be a read error, since a much larger clone is one nucleotide away. The chain joins TRBV20-1 to TRBJ2-3; D not resolved. Germline V gene sequence: CDR1 DFQATT, CDR2 SNEGSKA (reference sequence). V lost 3 bases and J lost 5, with 12 bases in between. The CDR3 length is 13 residues. CDR3 bases: TGCAGTGCTAGTCGACTGGGCGTAGATACGCAGTATTTT. Translated, it gives CSASRLGVDTQYF.